This TCR beta chain originates from a study of T cells in Graves' hyperthyroidism and ophthalmopathy. Study-level background: Peripheral blood draws took place at initial diagnosis, ahead of any treatment.

Clinicians diagnosed patients from clinical symptoms, serum thyroxine and TRAb, thyroid ultrasound and orbital computed tomography. This clonotype occurred many times. Amplification of TCR beta CDR3 regions used RNA as the template. The HTBI primer set was used in a first-round RT-PCR of the TCR CDR3. TCRdb fed the multiplex PCR reads into MiXCR, producing one record per CDR3 protein. Of about 350,000 distinct CDR3 sequences listed, approximately 14% were seen once; the top ten hold 20% to 25%. V dropped 6 bases and J dropped 3; count of bases not matched to a gene: 8. The germline V gene has CDR1 DFQATT and CDR2 SNEGSKA (reference sequence). CDR3 length equals 14 residues.

The rearrangement uses TRBV20-1 and TRBJ2-3; the match to TRBD2 covers 8 bases. Sequenced material: blood. The clonotype originates from a woman in her 30s with Graves' hyperthyroidism. The CDR3 sequence: CSAESGSGTDTQYF. The DNA for the CDR3 is TGCAGTGCAGAAAGCGGGAGTGGAACAGATACGCAGTATTTT.